The rows below give T cell receptor beta chains drawn from one sample of a study of cytomegalovirus exposure and HLA in healthy donors. The assay was immunoSEQ multiplex PCR, and TCRdb's table has in-frame clones only and misses some. In the table there are about 93,000 clones, approximately 64% of which are singletons. The sequenced sample was PBMCs. Receptors originate from a boy between 10 and 17 years old in good health and CMV-seropositive. The CDR3 runs from the conserved cysteine through the conserved F or W.

14 TRBJ1-1 TRBV25-1 CASRPRGSNTEAFF
14 TRBJ1-1 TRBV7-3 CASSSEGRGTEAFF
15 TRBJ2-5 TRBV15 CATSPGGTGAETQYF
15 TRBJ2-7 TRBV5-1 CASSLAGSGIGEQYF
15 TRBJ2-7 TRBV25-1 CASRQDGGFSYEQYF
13 TRBJ2-7 TRBV5-4 CASSIQGAGEQYF
14 TRBJ1-6 TRBV6-5 CASSWGQHNSPLHF
15 TRBJ1-6 TRBV7-9 CASSLKSGTSSPLHF
14 TRBJ1-2 TRBV4-1 CASSSRQGNYGYTF
13 TRBJ1-1 TRBV2 CASSEDSPGGAFF
16 TRBJ2-7 TRBV9 CASSSRLAGGSYEQYF
13 TRBJ1-1 TRBV11-2 CASSLGLRLEAFF
16 TRBJ2-3 TRBV30 CAWSVRSGATGGTQYF
17 TRBJ2-3 TRBV5-1 CASSQRDSGRVTDTQYF
14 TRBJ1-1 TRBV30 CAWMTGTPNTEAFF
11 TRBJ1-3 TRBV25-1 CASSARYTIYF
13 TRBJ1-3 TRBV6-1 CASSGGRGNTIYF
11 TRBJ1-2 TRBV5-6 CASSLYDGYTF
17 TRBJ1-5 TRBV27 CASSPWVFSGVDQPQHF
13 TRBJ1-5 TRBV18 CASSPGFRQPQHF
16 TRBJ2-4 TRBV4-1 CASSLTSGGAKNIQYF
13 TRBJ1-5 TRBV18 CASSPTGPQPQHF
17 TRBJ2-3 TRBV7-6 CASSLPGTGIFADTQYF
13 TRBJ1-2 TRBV4-3 CASSPTRVYGYTF
15 TRBJ2-7 TRBV7-9 CASSLVVPLNYEQYF
13 TRBJ1-2 TRBV6-6 CACRTGEGYGYTF
15 TRBJ2-1 TRBV7-2 CASSLGLADYNEQFF
14 TRBJ2-1 TRBV6-5 CASSQLAGTYEQFF
13 TRBJ1-5 TRBV25-1 CASRAGNNQPQHF
16 TRBJ1-6 TRBV6-1 CASSEWQGAYGSPLHF
17 TRBJ2-3 TRBV7-9 CASSLGIGQPSTDTQYF
19 TRBJ1-5 TRBV19 CASSIRTGGTTHSNQPQHF
14 TRBJ1-3 TRBV5-1 CASSFVPGENTIYF
17 TRBJ1-6 TRBV2 CASWDRGRLKNNSPLHF
13 TRBJ2-7 TRBV4-1 CASSRDRDLEQYF
17 TRBJ2-1 TRBV5-4 CASSAGLWPSSYNEQFF